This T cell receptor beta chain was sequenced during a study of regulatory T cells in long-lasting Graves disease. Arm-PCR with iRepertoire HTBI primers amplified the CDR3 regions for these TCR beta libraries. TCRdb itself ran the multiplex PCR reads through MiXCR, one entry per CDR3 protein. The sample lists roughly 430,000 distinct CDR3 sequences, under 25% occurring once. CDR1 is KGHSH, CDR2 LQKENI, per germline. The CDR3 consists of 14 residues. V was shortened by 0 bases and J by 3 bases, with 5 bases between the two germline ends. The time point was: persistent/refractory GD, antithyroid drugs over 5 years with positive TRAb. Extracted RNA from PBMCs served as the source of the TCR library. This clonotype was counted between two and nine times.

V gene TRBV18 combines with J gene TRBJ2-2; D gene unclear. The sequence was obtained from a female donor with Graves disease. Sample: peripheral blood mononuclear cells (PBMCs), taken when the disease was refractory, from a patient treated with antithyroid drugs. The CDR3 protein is CASSPPSDTGELFF. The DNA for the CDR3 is TGTGCCAGCTCACCACCGTCGGACACCGGGGAGCTGTTTTTT.